This T cell receptor beta chain was obtained from a study of T cells in Graves' hyperthyroidism and ophthalmopathy. The CDR3 length is 14 residues. The germline V gene has CDR1 KGHDR and CDR2 SFDVKD. V was shortened by 4 bases and J by 3 bases, with 8 bases between the two germline ends. With respect to this clonotype: Its antigen is not identified.

From RNA transcripts, TCR beta CDR3 regions were amplified. During a first-round RT-PCR of the TCR CDR3, the HTBI primer set was used. MiXCR was run by TCRdb on the multiplex PCR reads, yielding one entry per CDR3 protein. The sample has 300,000 to 400,000 distinct CDR3 sequences, less than 20% seen once; the top ten hold 40% to 45%. Study-level points and caveats: Ophthalmopathy was told apart from stable hyperthyroidism by a 13 V-J model.

This receptor was identified in a man aged 18 to 30 with Graves' ophthalmopathy. The sequencing input was blood. V and J are TRBV24-1 and TRBJ1-4; D uncertain. The CDR3 sequence is CATSESGANEKLFF. DNA of the CDR3: TGTGCCACCAGTGAATCTGGGGCTAATGAAAAACTGTTTTTT.